This T cell receptor beta chain emerged from a study of CD8+ T cells in alopecia areata. Study-wide background: Oral tofacitinib (5 to 10 mg twice daily) was administered to treated patients.

Extraction of RNA preceded its reverse transcription into cDNA, which served as the sequencing template. Sequenced by immunoSEQ multiplex PCR; TCRdb stores in-frame clones only, minus some. The table shows hundreds of thousands of clones, with around three fifths occurring only once. The source of this sequence is a human donor with alopecia areata. The material sequenced was CD4+ T cells sorted from blood, taken at week 0.

The CDR3 protein is CASSLRGGPWDYGYTF. CDR3 in DNA: TGTGCCAGCAGCTTAAGAGGGGGCCCCTGGGACTATGGCTACACCTTC. The chain links TRBV7-9 to TRBJ1-2, with 7 positions matching TRBD1. J lost 3 bases, V lost 2 bases, and 9 bases had no gene match. Germline V gene lookup returns CDR1 SEHNR and CDR2 FQNEAQ (reference sequence). The CDR3 has 16 residues.